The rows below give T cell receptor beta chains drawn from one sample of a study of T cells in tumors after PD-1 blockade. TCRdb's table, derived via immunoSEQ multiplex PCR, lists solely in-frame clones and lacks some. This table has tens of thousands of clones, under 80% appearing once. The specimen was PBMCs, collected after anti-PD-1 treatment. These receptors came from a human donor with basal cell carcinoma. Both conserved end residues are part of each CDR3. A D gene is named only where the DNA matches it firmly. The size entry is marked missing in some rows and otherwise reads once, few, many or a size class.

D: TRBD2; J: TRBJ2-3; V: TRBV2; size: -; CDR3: CASSWTSGSTDTQYF; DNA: TGTGCCAGCAGCTGGACTAGCGGGAGCACAGATACGCAGTATTTT
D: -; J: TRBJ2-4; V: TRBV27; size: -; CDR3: CASSLHGSGEVMLAKNIQYF; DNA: TGTGCCAGCAGTTTACATGGGTCAGGGGAAGTGATGCTAGCCAAAAACATTCAGTACTTC
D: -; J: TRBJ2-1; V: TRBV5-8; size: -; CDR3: CASSPWGSEQFF; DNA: TGTGCCAGCAGCCCCTGGGGGAGTGAGCAGTTCTTC
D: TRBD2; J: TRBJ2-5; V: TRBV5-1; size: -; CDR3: CASSLGGGRIETQYF; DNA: TGCGCCAGCAGCTTGGGCGGGGGGCGGATCGAGACCCAGTACTTC
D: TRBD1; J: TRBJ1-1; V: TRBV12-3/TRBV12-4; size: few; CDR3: CASSWDRGTEAFF; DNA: TGTGCCAGCAGTTGGGACAGGGGTACTGAAGCTTTCTTT
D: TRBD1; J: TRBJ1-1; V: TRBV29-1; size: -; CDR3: CSVGQGATEAFF; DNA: TGCAGCGTCGGACAGGGGGCCACTGAAGCTTTCTTT
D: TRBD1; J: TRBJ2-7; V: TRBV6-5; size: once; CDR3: CASCRDRDYEQYF; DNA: TGTGCCAGCTGCCGGGACAGGGACTACGAGCAGTACTTC
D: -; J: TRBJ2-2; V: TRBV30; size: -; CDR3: CACNQGPGELFF; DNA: TGTGCCTGTAACCAGGGACCCGGGGAGCTGTTTTTT
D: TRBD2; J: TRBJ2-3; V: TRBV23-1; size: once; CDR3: CASRPIGLAGGPGNQDTQYF; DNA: TGCGCCAGCAGACCCATTGGACTAGCGGGGGGTCCAGGGAACCAAGATACGCAGTATTTT
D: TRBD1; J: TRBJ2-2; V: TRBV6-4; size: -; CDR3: CASRLTGVNTGELFF; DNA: TGTGCCAGCAGGCTCACAGGGGTAAACACCGGGGAGCTGTTTTTT
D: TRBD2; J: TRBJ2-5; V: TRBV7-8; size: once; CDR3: CASSRGTSGEGETQYF; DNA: TGTGCCAGCAGCCGAGGGACTAGCGGGGAGGGAGAGACCCAGTACTTC
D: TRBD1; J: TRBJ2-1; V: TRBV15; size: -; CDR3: CATSTQGESYNEQFF; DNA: TGTGCCACCAGCACCCAGGGGGAATCGTATAATGAGCAGTTCTTC
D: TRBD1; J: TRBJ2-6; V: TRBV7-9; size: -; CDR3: CASSPGTGVTNVLTF; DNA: TGTGCCAGCAGCCCGGGGACAGGGGTAACCAACGTCCTGACTTTC
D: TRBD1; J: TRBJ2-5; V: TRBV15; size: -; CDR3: CATSSFRTGGYQETQYF; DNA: TGTGCCACCAGCAGTTTCCGGACAGGGGGGTACCAAGAGACCCAGTACTTC
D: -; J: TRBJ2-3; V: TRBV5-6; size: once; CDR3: CASSLGGALTDTQYF; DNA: TGTGCCAGCAGCTTGGGGGGGGCCTTAACAGATACGCAGTATTTT
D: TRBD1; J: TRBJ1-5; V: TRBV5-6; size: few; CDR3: CASSSGTGFHQPQHF; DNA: TGTGCCAGCAGCTCCGGGACAGGGTTCCATCAGCCCCAGCATTTT
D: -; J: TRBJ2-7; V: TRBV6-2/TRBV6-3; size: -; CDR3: CASSYSGTGASSYEQYF; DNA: TGTGCCAGCAGTTACTCGGGGACGGGAGCAAGCTCCTACGAGCAGTACTTC
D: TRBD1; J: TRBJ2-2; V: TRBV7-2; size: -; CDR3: CASSPRQGTGELFF; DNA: TGTGCCAGCAGCCCCCGACAGGGGACCGGGGAGCTGTTTTTT
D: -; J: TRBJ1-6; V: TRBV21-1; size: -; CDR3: CASSSLRREGCNSPLHF; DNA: TGTGCCAGCAGCTCTCTGCGGAGGGAAGGGTGTAATTCACCCCTCCACTTT
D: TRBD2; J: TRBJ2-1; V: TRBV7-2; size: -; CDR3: CASSRRGSGVAEQFF; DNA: TGTGCCAGCAGTCGCCGAGGTAGCGGGGTTGCTGAGCAGTTCTTC
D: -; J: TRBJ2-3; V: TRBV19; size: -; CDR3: CASSPSTDTQYF; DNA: TGTGCCAGTAGTCCTTCCACAGATACGCAGTATTTT
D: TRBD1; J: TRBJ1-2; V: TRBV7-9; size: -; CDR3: CASSTGQGYGYTF; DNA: TGTGCCAGCAGCACCGGACAGGGGTATGGCTACACCTTC
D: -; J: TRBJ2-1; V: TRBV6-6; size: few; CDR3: CASSYYSWSIEQFF; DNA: TGTGCCAGCAGTTACTACAGCTGGTCCATTGAGCAGTTCTTC
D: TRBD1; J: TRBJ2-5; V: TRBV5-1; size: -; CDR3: CASTGTQTGGTQYF; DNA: TGCGCCTCCACCGGGACACAAACAGGGGGGACCCAGTACTTC
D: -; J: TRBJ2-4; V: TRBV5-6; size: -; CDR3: CASSYRGLLAKNIQYF; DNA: TGTGCCAGCAGCTACCGGGGGCTACTAGCCAAAAACATTCAGTACTTC
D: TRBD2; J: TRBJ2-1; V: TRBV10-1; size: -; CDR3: CASSPGTSGGGEQFF; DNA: TGCGCCAGCAGCCCGGGGACTAGCGGGGGAGGCGAGCAGTTCTTC
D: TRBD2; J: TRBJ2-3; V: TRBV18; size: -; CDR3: CASSPSLAGLDTQYF; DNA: TGTGCCAGCTCACCGTCTCTAGCGGGGTTAGATACGCAGTATTTT
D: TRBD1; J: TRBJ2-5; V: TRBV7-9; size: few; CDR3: CAGKDREETQYF; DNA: TGTGCCGGAAAGGACAGGGAAGAGACCCAGTACTTC
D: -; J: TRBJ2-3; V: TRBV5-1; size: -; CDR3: CASSRDQATDTQYF; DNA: TGCGCCAGCAGCCGGGACCAGGCCACAGATACGCAGTATTTT
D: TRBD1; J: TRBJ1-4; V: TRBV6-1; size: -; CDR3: CASSEATGGSEKLFF; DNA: TGTGCCAGCAGTGAAGCGACAGGGGGCTCTGAAAAACTGTTTTTT
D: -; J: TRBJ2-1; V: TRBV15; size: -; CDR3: CATSRDGGVLSNEQFF; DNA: TGTGCCACCAGCAGAGATGGAGGTGTGTTATCCAATGAGCAGTTCTTC